This T cell receptor beta chain was found in a study of blood T cells in healthy people across ages. This clonotype appeared a few times. Its antigen is as yet unknown. PCR was performed a second time for 7 to 11 cycles using a sample-barcoded 5' primer and a J-beta primer mix. Template switching added a 12-random-nucleotide identifier to every cDNA molecule. TCRdb re-analysed the 5' RACE reads in MiXCR, keeping a single row per CDR3 protein. The table records 850,000 or so distinct CDR3 sequences, 29% of them present only once. Notes on the study in general: The CMV status of each donor remained undetermined, and this could have confounded shifts in expanded clonotypes.

The TCR sequence derives from a woman aged 80 or over in good health. Sequenced: blood.

CDR3 loop: CASSQVQGEQPQHF. CDR3 sequence (DNA): TGCGCCAGCAGCCAAGTACAGGGAGAACAGCCCCAGCATTTT. The rearrangement links TRBV4-1 to TRBJ1-5; D might be TRBD1 (6 bases). V lost 1 base and J lost 7, with 11 bases in between. The CDR3 has 14 residues. Per the germline V gene, CDR1 is MGHRA and CDR2 is YSYEKL.